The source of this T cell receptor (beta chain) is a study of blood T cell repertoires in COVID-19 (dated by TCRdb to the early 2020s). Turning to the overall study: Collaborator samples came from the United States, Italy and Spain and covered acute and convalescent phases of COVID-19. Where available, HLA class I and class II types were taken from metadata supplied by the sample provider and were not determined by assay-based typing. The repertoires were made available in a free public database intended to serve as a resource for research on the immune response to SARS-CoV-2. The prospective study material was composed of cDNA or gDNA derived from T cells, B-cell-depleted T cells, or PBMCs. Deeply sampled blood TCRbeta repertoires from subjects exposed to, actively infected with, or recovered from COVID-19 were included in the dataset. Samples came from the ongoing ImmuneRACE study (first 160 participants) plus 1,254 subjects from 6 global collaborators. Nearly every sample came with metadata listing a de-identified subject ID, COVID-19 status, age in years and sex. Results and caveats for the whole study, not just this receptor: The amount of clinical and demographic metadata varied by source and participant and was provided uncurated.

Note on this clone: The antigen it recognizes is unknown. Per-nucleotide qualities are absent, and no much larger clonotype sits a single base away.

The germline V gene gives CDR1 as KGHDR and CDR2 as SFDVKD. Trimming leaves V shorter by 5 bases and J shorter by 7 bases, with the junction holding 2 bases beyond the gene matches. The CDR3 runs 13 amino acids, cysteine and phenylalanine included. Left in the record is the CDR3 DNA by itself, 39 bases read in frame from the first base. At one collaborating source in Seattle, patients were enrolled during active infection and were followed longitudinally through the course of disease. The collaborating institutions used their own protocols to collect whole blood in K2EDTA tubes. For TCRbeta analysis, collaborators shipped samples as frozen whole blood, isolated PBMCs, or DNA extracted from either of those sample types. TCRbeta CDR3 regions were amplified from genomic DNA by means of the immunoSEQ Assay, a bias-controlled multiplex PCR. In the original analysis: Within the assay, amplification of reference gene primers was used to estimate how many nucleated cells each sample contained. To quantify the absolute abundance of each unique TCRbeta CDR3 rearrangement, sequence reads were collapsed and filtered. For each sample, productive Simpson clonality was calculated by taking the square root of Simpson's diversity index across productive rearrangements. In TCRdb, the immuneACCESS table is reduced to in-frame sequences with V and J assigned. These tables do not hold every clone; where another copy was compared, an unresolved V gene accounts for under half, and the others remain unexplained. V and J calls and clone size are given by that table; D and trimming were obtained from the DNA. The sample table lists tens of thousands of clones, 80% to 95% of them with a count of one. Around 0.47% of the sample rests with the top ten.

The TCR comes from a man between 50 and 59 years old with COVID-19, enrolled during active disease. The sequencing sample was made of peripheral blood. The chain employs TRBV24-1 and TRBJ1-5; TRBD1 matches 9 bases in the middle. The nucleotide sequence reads TGTGCCACCAGTGGACAGGGGGGACAGCCCCAGCATTTT. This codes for CATSGQGGQPQHF.